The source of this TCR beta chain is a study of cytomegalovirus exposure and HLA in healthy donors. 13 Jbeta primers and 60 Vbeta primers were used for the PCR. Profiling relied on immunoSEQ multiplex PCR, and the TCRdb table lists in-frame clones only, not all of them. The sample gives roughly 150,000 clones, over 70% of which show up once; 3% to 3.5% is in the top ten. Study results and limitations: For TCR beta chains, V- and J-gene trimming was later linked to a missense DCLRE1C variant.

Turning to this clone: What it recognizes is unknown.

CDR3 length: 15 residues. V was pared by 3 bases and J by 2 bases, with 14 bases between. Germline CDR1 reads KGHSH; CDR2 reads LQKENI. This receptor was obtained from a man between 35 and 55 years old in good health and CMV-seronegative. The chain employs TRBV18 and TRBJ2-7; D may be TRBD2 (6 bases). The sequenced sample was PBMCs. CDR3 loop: CASSPRGGDPYEQYF. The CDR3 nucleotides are TGTGCCAGCTCACCCCGCGGAGGGGATCCCTACGAGCAGTACTTC.